A single T cell receptor (beta chain) is shown here with its context. CDR3 length: 16 residues. The germline CDR1 and CDR2 sequences are SGHRS and YFSETQ. The V gene end was trimmed by 0 bases and the J gene end by 0 bases; junction bases not matched to a gene: 4. The data belong to a study of blood T cell repertoires in COVID-19. Overall study context: Researchers got acute and convalescent COVID-19 samples from the United States, Italy and Spain. In each case, the material was cDNA or gDNA derived from T cells, B-cell-depleted T cells, or PBMCs.

Authors' analysis steps: Estimates of nucleated cell counts were drawn from the amplification of reference gene primers. The protocol was immunoSEQ multiplex PCR, while the TCRdb copy is restricted to in-frame clones and leaves out a portion. V and J calls plus clone size are reproduced from that table; the DNA served to infer D and trimming. The top ten hold around 2.2% of the sample, which has around 220,000 clones, roughly 84% seen once. The sequenced material came from peripheral blood. The V call is TRBV5-1, the J call TRBJ2-7; 9 bases match TRBD2. This sequence originates from a woman in her thirties or forties who had recovered from COVID-19. The CDR3 is CASSLDSGGSSYEQYF. In DNA form, the CDR3 reads TGCGCCAGCAGCTTGGATAGCGGGGGCTCCTCCTACGAGCAGTACTTC.